The sequence of this T cell receptor (beta chain) was determined in a study of blood T cell repertoires in COVID-19. Trimming stripped 10 bases from V and 1 base from J, with 13 bases between. The CDR3 consists of 13 residues. The V gene's germline CDR1 is LNHDA and CDR2 SQIVND (reference sequence). TCRdb's copy holds only in-frame clones and misses some; the assay was immunoSEQ multiplex PCR. The sample contains roughly 180,000 clones, 81% of which appear only once. The J gene is TRBJ1-1, the V gene TRBV19; D unresolved. The TCR comes from a woman of 80 years or more with COVID-19, enrolled during active disease. The sample comprised peripheral blood. The CDR3 loop is CATQAGTNTEAFF. CDR3 DNA: TGTGCCACCCAGGCGGGTACGAACACTGAAGCTTTCTTT. Together with reference TRBV19 and TRBJ1-1, the CDR3 gives the full variable domain: DGGITQSPKYLFRKEGQNVTLSCEQNLNHDAMYWYRQDPGQGLRLIYYSQIVNDFQKGDIAEGYSVSREKKESFPLTVTSAQKNPTAFYLCATQAGTNTEAFFGQGTRLTVV.